This T cell receptor (beta chain) stems from a study of T cells in Graves' hyperthyroidism and ophthalmopathy. Overall study results and limits: Expanded thyroid clonotypes (above 0.001) were mostly also found in blood. Researchers report that a 13 V-J model separated ophthalmopathy from stable hyperthyroidism.

Criteria for exclusion of patients were uncontrolled infection, other autoimmune disease, pregnancy or lactation. Fresh peripheral blood, approximately 10 ml, yielded the PBMCs. Researchers amplified the TCR beta CDR3 regions from RNA transcripts. The HTBI primer set drove a first-round RT-PCR of the TCR CDR3. TCRdb re-analysed the multiplex PCR reads in MiXCR, keeping a single row per CDR3 protein. The sample has under 650,000 distinct CDR3 sequences; about 17% are singletons. Turning to this clonotype: Its specificity is not known.

J gave up 9 bases and V 0 bases, and 3 bases lay outside the gene matches. Germline lookup yields CDR1 MGHRA and CDR2 YSYEKL. This CDR3 is 15 amino acids long. The sequenced sample was blood. The J gene is TRBJ1-6, the V gene TRBV4-1; 9 bases are shared with TRBD1. This TCR derives from a woman aged 25 to 45 with Graves' hyperthyroidism. The DNA of the CDR3 is TGCGCCAGCAGCCAAGAGGGACAGGGTACTTCACCCCTCCACTTT. This sequence encodes CASSQEGQGTSPLHF.